This T cell receptor (beta chain) was sequenced in a study of molecular identifiers for immune sequencing clone quantification. Looking at the study overall: RNA, taken in replicates from around 20,000 or 100,000 naive CD8 cells, was split five ways, with four sequenced.

Sorted cell numbers of about 19,000 to 1,000,000, with 10%, 30% or 50% RNA, served as input for naive CD8 libraries. This clonotype was recorded at least ten times. No antigen is known for it. TCRdb fed the PCR reads into MiXCR, producing one record per CDR3 protein. The data contain hundreds of thousands of distinct CDR3 sequences, about 25% of them singletons. General study points: Jurkat TCR RNA from one cell was spiked into approximately 1 million naive cells, and it was reportedly detectable there. Clones carrying above 20 RNA copies accounted for over 98% of effector molecules, under 1% in naive cells.

Sequencing input: naive CD8+ T cells from blood, with Jurkat cell RNA spiked in. Subset described: FACS-sorted CD8+CD4-CCR7+CD45RA+ naive T cells. This receptor was obtained from a human donor in good health. Some libraries in this study had Jurkat cell RNA spiked in.

The DNA for the CDR3 is TGTGCCAGTAGTATGTGGGGCAATGAGCAGTTCTTC. This sequence encodes CASSMWGNEQFF. V gene TRBV19 combines with J gene TRBJ2-1, with D unresolved. Germline values: CDR1 LNHDA, CDR2 SQIVND (reference sequence). The CDR3 consists of 12 residues. Trimming removed 3 bases from V and 6 bases from J, with 6 bases in between. Based on the CDR3 plus reference TRBV19 and TRBJ2-1, the full variable domain is DGGITQSPKYLFRKEGQNVTLSCEQNLNHDAMYWYRQDPGQGLRLIYYSQIVNDFQKGDIAEGYSVSREKKESFPLTVTSAQKNPTAFYLCASSMWGNEQFFGPGTRLTVL.